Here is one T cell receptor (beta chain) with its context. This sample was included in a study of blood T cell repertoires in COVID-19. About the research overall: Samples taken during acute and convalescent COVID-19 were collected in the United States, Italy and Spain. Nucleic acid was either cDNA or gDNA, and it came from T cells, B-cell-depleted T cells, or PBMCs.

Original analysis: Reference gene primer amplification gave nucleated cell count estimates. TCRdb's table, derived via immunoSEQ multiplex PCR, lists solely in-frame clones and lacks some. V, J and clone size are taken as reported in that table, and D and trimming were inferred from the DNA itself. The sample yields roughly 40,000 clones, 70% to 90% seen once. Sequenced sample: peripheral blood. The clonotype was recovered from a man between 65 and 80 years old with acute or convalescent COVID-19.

CDR3: CASSPGGQTNTEAFF. CDR3 DNA: TGTGCCAGCAGTCCCGGGGGACAGACGAACACTGAAGCTTTCTTT. V and J are TRBV6-5 and TRBJ1-1; 7 positions agree with TRBD1. The CDR3 is 15 residues long. V gave up 5 bases and J gave up 1 base; unmatched junction bases: 7. The germline V gene encodes CDR1 MNHEY and CDR2 SVGAGI.